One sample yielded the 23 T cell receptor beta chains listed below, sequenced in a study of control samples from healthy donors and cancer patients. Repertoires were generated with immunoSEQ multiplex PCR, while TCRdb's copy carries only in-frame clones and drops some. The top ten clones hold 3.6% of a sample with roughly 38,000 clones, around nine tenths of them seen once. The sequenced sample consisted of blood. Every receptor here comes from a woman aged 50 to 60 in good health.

The CDR3 DNA is TGTGCCAGCAGCTTGGCGCGGGAGAACCAAGAGACCCAGTACTTC. Translated: CASSLARENQETQYF. The rearrangement joins TRBV5-4 to TRBJ2-5; TRBD2 matches 7 bases. Trimming at V came to 0 bases and at J to 0 bases, leaving 2 bases not matched to a gene. The CDR3 is made up of 15 amino acids. The germline gives CDR1 SGHNT, CDR2 YYREEE (reference sequence).

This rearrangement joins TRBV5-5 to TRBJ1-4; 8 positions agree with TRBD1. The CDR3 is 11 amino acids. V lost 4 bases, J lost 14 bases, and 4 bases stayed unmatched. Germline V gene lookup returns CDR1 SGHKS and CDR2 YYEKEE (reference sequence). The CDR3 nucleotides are TGTGCCAGCAGCACCGACAGGGGCCTGTTTTTT. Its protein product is CASSTDRGLFF.

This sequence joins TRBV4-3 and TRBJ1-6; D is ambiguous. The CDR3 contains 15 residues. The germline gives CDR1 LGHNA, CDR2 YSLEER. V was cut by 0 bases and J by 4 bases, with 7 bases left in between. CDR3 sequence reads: CASSQDRLYNSPLHF. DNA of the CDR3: TGCGCCAGCAGCCAAGATCGCCTTTATAATTCACCCCTCCACTTT.

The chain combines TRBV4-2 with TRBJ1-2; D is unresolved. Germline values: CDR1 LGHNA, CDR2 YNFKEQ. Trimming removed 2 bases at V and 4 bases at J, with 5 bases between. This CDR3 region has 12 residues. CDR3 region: CASSQQSYGYTF. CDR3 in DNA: TGTGCCAGCAGCCAACAGAGCTATGGCTACACCTTC.

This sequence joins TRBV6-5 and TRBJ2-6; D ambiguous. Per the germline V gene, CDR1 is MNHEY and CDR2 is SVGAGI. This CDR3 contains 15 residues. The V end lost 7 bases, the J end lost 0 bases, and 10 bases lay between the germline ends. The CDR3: CASTYPDSGANVLTF. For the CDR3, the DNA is TGTGCCAGCACCTACCCTGACTCTGGGGCCAACGTCCTGACTTTC.

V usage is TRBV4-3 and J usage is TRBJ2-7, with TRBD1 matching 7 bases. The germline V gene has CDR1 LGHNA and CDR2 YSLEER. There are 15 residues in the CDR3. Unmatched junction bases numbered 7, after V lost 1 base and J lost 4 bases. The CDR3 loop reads CASSQVRGRAYEQYF. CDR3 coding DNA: TGCGCCAGCAGCCAAGTGAGGGGGCGCGCATACGAGCAGTACTTC.

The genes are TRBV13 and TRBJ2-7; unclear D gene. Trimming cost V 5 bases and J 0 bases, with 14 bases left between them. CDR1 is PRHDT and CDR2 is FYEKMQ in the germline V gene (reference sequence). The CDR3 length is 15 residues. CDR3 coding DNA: TGTGCCAGCAGCCCAACAAGAGGATCCTCCTACGAGCAGTACTTC. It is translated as CASSPTRGSSYEQYF.

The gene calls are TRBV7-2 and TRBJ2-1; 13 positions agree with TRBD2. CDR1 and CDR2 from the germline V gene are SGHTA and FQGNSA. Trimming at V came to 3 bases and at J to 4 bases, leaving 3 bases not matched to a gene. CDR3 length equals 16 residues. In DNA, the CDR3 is TGTGCCAGCAGCTTCCTGGGACTAGCGGGGTACAATGAGCAGTTCTTC. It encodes CASSFLGLAGYNEQFF.

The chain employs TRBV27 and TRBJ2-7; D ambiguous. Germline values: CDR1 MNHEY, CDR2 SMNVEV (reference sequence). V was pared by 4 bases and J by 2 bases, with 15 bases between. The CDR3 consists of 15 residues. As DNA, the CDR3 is TGTGCCAGCAGTTCCTCCTGGGGTGGGGCCTACGAGCAGTACTTC. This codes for CASSSSWGGAYEQYF.

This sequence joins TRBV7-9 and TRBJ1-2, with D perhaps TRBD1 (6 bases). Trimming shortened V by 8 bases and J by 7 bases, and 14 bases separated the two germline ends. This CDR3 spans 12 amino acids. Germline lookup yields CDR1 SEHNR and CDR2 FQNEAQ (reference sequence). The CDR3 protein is CASDTDRFGYTF. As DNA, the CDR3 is TGTGCCAGCGACACAGACAGGTTTGGCTACACCTTC. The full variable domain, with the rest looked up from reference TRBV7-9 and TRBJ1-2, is DTGVSQNPRHKITKRGQNVTFRCDPISEHNRLYWYRQTLGQGPEFLTYFQNEAQLEKSRLLSDRFSAERPKGSFSTLEIQRTEQGDSAMYLCASDTDRFGYTFGSGTRLTVV.

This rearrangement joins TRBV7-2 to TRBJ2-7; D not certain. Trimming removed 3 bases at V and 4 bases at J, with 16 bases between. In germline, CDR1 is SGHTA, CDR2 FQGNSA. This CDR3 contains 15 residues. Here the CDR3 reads CASSFAVDPRYEQYF. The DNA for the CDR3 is TGTGCCAGCAGCTTCGCGGTAGACCCTCGGTACGAGCAGTACTTC. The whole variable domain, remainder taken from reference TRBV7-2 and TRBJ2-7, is GAGVSQSPSNKVTEKGKDVELRCDPISGHTALYWYRQSLGQGLEFLIYFQGNSAPDKSGLPSDRFSAERTGGSVSTLTIQRTQQEDSAVYLCASSFAVDPRYEQYFGPGTRLTVT.

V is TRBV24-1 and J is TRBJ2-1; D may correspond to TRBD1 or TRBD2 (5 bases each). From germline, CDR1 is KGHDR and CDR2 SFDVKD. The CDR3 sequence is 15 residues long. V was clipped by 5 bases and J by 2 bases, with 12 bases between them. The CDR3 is CATSAGTAPYNEQFF. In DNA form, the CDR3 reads TGTGCCACCAGTGCCGGGACGGCTCCCTACAATGAGCAGTTCTTC.

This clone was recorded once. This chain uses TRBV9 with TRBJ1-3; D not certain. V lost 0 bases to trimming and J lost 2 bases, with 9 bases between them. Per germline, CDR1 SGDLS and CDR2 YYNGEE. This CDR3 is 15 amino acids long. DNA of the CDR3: TGTGCCAGCAGCGTAGGGCAGTCACCTGGAAACACCATATATTTT. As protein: CASSVGQSPGNTIYF.

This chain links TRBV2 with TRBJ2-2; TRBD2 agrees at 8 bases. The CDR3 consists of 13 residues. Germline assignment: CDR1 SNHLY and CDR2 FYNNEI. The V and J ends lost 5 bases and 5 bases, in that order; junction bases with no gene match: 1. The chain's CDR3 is CASSTGGTGELFF. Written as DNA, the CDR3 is TGTGCCAGCAGTACGGGGGGGACCGGGGAGCTGTTTTTT.

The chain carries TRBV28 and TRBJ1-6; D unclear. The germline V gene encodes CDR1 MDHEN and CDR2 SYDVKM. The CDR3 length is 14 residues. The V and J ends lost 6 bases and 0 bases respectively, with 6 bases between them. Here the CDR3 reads CASRTVSYNSPLHF. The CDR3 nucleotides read TGTGCCAGCAGGACGGTCTCCTATAATTCACCCCTCCACTTT.

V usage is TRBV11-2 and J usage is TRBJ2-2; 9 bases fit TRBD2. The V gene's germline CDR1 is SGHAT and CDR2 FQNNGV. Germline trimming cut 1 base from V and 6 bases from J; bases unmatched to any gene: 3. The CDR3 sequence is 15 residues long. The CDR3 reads CASSLVAGGPGELFF. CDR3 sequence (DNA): TGTGCCAGCAGCTTAGTTGCGGGGGGGCCCGGGGAGCTGTTTTTT.

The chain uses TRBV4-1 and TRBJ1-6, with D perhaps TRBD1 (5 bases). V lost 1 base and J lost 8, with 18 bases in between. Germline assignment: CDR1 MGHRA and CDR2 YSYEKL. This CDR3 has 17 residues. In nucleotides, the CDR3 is TGCGCCAGCAGCCAAGGGTTCTCCGGGGGTCTAGATTCACCCCTCCACTTT. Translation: CASSQGFSGGLDSPLHF.

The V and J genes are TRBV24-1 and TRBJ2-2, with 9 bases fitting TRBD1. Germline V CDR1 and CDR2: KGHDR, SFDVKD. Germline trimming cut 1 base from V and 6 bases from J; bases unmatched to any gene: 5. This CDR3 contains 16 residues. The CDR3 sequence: CATSDLGQGKAGELFF. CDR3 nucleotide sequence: TGTGCCACCAGTGATTTAGGACAGGGGAAAGCCGGGGAGCTGTTTTTT.

In DNA, the CDR3 is TGCAGCGTTGAAGATCGGCTAGCGGTGCAGTCAGATACGCAGTATTTT. It codes for CSVEDRLAVQSDTQYF. The chain has TRBV29-1 and TRBJ2-3; 7 bases align to TRBD2. Germline assignment: CDR1 SQVTM and CDR2 ANQGSEA. The J segment lost 4 bases and the V segment lost 0 bases, leaving 10 bases of the junction unmatched. The CDR3 length is 16 residues.

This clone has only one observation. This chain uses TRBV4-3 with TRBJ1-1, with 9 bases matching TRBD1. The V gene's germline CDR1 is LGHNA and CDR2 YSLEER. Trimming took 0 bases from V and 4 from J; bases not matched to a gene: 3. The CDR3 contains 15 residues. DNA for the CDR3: TGCGCCAGCAGCCAAGATTCGGGACAGGGCACTGAAGCTTTCTTT. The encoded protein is CASSQDSGQGTEAFF.

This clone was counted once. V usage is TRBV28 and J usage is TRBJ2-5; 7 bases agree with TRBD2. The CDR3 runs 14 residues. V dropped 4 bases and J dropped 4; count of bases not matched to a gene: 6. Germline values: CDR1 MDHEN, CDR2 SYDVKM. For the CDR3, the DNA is TGTGCCAGCAGTTCAACAAGGGAGGGAGAGACCCAGTACTTC. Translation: CASSSTREGETQYF.

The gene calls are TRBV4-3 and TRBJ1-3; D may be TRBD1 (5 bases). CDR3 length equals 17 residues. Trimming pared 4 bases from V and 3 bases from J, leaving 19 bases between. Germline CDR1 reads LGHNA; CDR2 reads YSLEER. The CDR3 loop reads CASSRVIGGIDGNTIYF. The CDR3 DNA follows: TGCGCCAGCAGCCGCGTGATCGGGGGGATAGATGGAAACACCATATATTTT.

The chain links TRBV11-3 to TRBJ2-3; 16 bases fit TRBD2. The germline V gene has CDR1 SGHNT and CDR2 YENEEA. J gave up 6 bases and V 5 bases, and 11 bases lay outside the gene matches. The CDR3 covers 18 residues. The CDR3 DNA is TGTGCCAGCAGCCCCCCGGGACTAGCGGGGGGGGGTGCGGATACGCAGTATTTT. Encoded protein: CASSPPGLAGGGADTQYF. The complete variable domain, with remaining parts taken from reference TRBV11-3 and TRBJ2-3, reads EAGVVQSPRYKIIEKKQPVAFWCNPISGHNTLYWYLQNLGQGPELLIRYENEEAVDDSQLPKDRFSAERLKGVDSTLKIQPAELGDSAVYLCASSPPGLAGGGADTQYFGPGTRLTVL.